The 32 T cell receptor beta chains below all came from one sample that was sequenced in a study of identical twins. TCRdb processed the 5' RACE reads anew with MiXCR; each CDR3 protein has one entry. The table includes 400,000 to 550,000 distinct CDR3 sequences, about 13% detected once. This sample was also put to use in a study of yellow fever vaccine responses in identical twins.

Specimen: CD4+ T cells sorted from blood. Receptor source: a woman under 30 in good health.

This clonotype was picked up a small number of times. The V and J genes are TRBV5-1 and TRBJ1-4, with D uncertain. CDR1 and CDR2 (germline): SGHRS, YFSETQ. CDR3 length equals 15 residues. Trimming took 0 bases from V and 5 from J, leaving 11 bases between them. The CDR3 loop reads CASSLAPGRNEKLFF. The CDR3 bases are TGCGCCAGCAGCTTGGCCCCGGGCCGGAATGAAAAACTGTTTTTT.

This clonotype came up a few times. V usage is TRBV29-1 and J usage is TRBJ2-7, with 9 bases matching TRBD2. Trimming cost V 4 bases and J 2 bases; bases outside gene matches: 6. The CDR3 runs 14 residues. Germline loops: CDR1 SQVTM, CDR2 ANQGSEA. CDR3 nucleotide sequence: TGCAGCGTTGTGTCCCTAGCGGGACCCTACGAGCAGTACTTC. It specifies CSVVSLAGPYEQYF.

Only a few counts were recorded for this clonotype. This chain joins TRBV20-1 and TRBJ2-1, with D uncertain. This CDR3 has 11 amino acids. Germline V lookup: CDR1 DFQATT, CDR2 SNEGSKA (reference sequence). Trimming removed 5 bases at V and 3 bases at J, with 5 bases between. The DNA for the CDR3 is TGCAGTGCTGACTTCTACAATGAGCAGTTCTTC. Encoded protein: CSADFYNEQFF.

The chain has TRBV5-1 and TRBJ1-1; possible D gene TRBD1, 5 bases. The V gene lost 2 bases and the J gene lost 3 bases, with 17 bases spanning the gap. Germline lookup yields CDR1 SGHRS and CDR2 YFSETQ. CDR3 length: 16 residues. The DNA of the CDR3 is TGCGCCAGCAGCTTAACCCCAGGGACCTCGTACACTGAAGCTTTCTTT. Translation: CASSLTPGTSYTEAFF.

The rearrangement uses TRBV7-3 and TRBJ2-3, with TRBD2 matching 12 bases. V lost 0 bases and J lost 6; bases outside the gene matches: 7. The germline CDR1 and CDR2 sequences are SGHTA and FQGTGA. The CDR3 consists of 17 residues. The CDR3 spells CASSLTSSGGARDTQYF. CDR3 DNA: TGTGCCAGCAGCTTAACGTCTAGCGGGGGGGCCAGGGATACGCAGTATTTT.

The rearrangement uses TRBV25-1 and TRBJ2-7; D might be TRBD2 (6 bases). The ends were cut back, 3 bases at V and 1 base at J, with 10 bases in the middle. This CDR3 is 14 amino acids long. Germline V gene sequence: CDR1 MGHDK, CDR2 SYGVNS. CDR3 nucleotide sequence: TGTGCCAGCAGTGATGGCGGGATGTCCTACGAGCAGTACTTC. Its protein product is CASSDGGMSYEQYF.

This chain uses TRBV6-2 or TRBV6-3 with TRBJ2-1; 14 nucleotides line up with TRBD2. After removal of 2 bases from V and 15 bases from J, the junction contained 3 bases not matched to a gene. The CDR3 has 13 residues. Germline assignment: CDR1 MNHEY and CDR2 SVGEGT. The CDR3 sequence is CASSYGTSGRRFF. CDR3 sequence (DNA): TGTGCCAGCAGTTACGGGACTAGCGGGAGAAGGTTCTTC.

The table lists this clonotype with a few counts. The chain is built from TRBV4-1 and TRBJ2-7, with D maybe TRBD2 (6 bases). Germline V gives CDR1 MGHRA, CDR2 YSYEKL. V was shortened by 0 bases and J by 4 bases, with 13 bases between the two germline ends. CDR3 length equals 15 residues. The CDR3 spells CASSQEGTRGYEQYF. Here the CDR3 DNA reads TGCGCCAGCAGCCAAGAAGGGACTCGGGGGTACGAGCAGTACTTC.

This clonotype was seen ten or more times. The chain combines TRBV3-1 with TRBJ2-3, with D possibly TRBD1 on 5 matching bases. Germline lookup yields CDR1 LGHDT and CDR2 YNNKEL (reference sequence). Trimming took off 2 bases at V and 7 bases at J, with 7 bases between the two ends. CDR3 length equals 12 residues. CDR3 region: CASSQTGNTQYF. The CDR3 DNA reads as TGTGCCAGCAGCCAAACAGGCAATACGCAGTATTTT.

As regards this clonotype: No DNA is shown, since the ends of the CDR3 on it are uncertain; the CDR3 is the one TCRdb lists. This chain's CDR3 is CASSLRTGVPGANVLTF. V and J are TRBV3-1 and TRBJ2-6; the table's D call, TRBD1, has no DNA check behind it. Looked up from germline, CDR1 is LGHDT and CDR2 is YNNKEL (reference sequence). Ends included, the CDR3 has 17 residues.

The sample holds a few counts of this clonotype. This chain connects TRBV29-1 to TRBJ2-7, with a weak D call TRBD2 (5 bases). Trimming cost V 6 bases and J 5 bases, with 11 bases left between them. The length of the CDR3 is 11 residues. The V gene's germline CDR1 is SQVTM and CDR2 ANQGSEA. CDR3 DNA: TGCAGCGTGGGCGCGGGCGACGAGCAGTACTTC. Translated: CSVGAGDEQYF.

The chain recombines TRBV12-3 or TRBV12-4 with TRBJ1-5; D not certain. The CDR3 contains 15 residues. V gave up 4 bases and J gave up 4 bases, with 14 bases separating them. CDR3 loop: CASSSGFTVNQPQHF. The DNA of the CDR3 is TGTGCCAGCAGTTCAGGTTTCACGGTGAATCAGCCCCAGCATTTT.

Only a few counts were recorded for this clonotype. The CDR3 DNA follows: TGTGCCAGCAGTTACCCGACCGGGGAGCTGTTTTTT. Translating it yields CASSYPTGELFF. This rearrangement joins TRBV6-5 to TRBJ2-2; D remains ambiguous. From germline, CDR1 is MNHEY and CDR2 SVGAGI. The V end was cut by 2 bases, the J end by 5 bases, with 3 bases between. The CDR3 spans 12 residues.

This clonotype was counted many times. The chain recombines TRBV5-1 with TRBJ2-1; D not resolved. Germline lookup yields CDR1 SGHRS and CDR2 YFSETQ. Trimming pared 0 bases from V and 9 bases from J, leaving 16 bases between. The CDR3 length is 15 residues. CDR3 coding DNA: TGCGCCAGCAGCTTGGCCGTAGGGTATGAAGGTGAGCAGTTCTTC. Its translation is CASSLAVGYEGEQFF.

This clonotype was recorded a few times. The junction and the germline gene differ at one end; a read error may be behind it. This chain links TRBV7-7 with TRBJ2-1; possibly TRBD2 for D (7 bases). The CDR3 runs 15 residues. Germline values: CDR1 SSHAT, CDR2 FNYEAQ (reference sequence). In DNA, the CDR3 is TGTGCTAGCAGCATAGGGGGGGCCGGTTACAATGAGCAGTTCTTC. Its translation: CASSIGGAGYNEQFF.

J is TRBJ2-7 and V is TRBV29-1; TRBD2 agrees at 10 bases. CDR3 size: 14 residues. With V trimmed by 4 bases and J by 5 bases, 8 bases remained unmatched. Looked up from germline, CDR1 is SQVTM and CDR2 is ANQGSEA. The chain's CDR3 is CSVVLAGAIHEQYF. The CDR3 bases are TGCAGCGTTGTCCTAGCGGGAGCTATTCACGAGCAGTACTTC.

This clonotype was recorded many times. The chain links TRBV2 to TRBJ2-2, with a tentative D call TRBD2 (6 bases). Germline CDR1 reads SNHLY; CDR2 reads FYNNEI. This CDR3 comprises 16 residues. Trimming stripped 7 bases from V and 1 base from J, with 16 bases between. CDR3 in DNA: TGTGCCAGCACCCGAACGGGACTCAAGAACACCGGGGAGCTGTTTTTT. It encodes CASTRTGLKNTGELFF.

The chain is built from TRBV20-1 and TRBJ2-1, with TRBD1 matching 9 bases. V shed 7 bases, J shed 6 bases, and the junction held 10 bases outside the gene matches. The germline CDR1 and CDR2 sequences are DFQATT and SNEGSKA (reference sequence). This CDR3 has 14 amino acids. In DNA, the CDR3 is TGCAGTGGACAGGGGGAGGGTTCTTTCAATGAGCAGTTCTTC. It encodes CSGQGEGSFNEQFF.

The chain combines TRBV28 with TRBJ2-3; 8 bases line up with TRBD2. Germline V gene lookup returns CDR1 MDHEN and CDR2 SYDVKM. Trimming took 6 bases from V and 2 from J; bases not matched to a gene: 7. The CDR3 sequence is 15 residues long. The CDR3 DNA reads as TGTGCCAGCAGCCGTACTAGCGGTTACACAGATACGCAGTATTTT. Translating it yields CASSRTSGYTDTQYF.

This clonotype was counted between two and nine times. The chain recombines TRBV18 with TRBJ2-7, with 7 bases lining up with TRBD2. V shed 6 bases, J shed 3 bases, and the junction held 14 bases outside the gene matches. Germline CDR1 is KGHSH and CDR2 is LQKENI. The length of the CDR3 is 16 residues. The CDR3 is CASSPALAGVLYEQYF. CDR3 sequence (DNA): TGTGCCAGCTCCCCTGCCCTGGCGGGAGTTCTCTACGAGCAGTACTTC.

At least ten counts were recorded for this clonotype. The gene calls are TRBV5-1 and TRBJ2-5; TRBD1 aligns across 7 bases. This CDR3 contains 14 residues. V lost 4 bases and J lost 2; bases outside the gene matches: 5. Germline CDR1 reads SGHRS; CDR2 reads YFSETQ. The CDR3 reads CASSPGTVQETQYF. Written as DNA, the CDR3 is TGCGCCAGCAGCCCCGGGACAGTACAAGAGACCCAGTACTTC.

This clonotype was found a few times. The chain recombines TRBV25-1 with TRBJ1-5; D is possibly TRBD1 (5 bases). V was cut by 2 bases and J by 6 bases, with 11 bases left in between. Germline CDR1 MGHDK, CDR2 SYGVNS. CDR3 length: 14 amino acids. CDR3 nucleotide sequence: TGTGCCAGCAGTGAAACCGGGGCAGGTCAGCCCCAGCATTTT. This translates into CASSETGAGQPQHF.

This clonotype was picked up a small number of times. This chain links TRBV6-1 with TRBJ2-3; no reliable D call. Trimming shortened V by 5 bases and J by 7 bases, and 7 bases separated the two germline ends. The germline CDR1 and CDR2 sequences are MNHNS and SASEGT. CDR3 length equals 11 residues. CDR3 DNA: TGTGCCAGCAGTCTTGAGCATACGCAGTATTTT. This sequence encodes CASSLEHTQYF.

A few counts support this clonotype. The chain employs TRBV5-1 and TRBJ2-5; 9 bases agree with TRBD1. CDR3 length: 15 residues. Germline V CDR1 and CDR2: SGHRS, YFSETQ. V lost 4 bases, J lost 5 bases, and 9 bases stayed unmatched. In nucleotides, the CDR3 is TGCGCCAGCAGCCCGGGACCCGGGACAGGGGAGACCCAGTACTTC. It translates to CASSPGPGTGETQYF.

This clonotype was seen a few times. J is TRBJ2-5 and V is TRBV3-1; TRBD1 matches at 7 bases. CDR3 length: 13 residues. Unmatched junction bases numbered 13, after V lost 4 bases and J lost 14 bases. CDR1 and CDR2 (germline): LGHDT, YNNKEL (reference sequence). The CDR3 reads CASSPEGQVSQYF. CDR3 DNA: TGTGCCAGCAGCCCCGAAGGACAGGTCTCACAATACTTC.

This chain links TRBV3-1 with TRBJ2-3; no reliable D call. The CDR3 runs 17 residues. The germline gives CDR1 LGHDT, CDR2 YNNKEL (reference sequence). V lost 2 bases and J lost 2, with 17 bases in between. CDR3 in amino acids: CASSQQGVVSTTDTQYF. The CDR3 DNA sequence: TGTGCCAGCAGCCAACAAGGAGTTGTTAGTACCACAGATACGCAGTATTTT.

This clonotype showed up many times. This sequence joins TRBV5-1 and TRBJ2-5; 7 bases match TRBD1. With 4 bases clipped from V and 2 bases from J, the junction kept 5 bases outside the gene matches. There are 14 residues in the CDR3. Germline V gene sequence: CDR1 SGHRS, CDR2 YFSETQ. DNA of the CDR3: TGCGCCAGCAGCATAGGGGGACAGCAAGAGACCCAGTACTTC. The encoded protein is CASSIGGQQETQYF.

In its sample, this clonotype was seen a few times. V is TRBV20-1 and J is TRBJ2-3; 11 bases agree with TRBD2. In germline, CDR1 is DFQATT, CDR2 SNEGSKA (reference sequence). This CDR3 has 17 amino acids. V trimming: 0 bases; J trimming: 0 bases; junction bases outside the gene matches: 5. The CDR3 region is CSARDSGRAISTDTQYF. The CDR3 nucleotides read TGCAGTGCTAGAGATAGCGGGAGGGCCATCAGCACAGATACGCAGTATTTT.

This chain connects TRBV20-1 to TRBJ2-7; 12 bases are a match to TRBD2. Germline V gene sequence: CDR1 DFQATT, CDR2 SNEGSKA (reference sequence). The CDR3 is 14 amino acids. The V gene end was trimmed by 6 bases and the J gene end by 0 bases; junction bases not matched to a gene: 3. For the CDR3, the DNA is TGCAGTGCCAGGACTAGCGGGATCTCCTACGAGCAGTACTTC. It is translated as CSARTSGISYEQYF.

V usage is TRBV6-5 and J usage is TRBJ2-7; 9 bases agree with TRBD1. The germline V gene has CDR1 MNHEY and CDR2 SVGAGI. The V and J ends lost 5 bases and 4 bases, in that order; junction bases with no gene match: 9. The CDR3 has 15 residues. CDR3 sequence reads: CASSKKGGQGYEQYF. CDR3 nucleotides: TGTGCCAGCAGTAAGAAAGGGGGACAGGGTTACGAGCAGTACTTC.

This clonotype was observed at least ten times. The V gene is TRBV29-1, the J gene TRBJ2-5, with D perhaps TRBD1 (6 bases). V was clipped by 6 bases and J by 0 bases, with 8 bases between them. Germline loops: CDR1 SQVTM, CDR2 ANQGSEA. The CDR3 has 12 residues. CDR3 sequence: CSVRGYQETQYF. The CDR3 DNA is TGCAGCGTAAGGGGGTACCAAGAGACCCAGTACTTC.

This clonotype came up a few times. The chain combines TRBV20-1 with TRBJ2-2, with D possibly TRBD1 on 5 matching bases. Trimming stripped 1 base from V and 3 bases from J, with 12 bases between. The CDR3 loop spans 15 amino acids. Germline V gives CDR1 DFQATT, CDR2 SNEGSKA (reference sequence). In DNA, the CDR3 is TGCAGTGCTAGAGTCAGGGCGGCGGACACCGGGGAGCTGTTTTTT. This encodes CSARVRAADTGELFF.